In this sample, the clone carrying this TCR beta chain turned up many times. What it binds is unknown. This specimen belongs to a study of T cells in Graves' hyperthyroidism and ophthalmopathy. Germline lookup yields CDR1 WSHSY and CDR2 SAAADI. V was clipped by 8 bases and J by 3 bases; unmatched bases: 13. CDR3 size: 15 residues. Orbital computed tomography, thyroid ultrasound, serum thyroxine and TRAb, and clinical symptoms together informed the diagnoses. Fresh peripheral blood, 9.5 to 10 ml of it, supplied the PBMCs. General study points: Ophthalmopathy was separated from stable hyperthyroidism by a 13 V-J model. Ophthalmopathy, which appeared later, was predicted by the model a median approximately 6.7 months before onset.

Regions amplified from RNA transcripts were the TCR beta CDR3 regions. Primed by the HTBI set, a first-round RT-PCR was run on the TCR CDR3. TCRdb re-derived calls from the multiplex PCR reads in MiXCR, one entry per CDR3 protein. The table shows about 700,000 distinct CDR3 sequences, with less than 15% occurring only once. This sequence was found in a woman between 18 and 30 years old with Graves' hyperthyroidism. The chain couples TRBV10-2 to TRBJ2-7; 7 bases fit TRBD2. The sequencing sample was made of blood. CDR3 in DNA: TGCGCCAGCGCATTACTAGCGCCCAATTTCTACGAGCAGTACTTC. Protein sequence: CASALLAPNFYEQYF.